The 28 T cell receptor beta chains below all came from one sample that was sequenced in a study of control samples from healthy donors and cancer patients. The method was immunoSEQ multiplex PCR; TCRdb's version includes in-frame clones alone and lacks a portion of them. The table includes under 200,000 clones, approximately 92% detected once. Specimen: blood. The receptors originated from a woman aged 55-70 years in good health.

Worth noting for this clone: This same CDR3 is encoded by further DNA sequences in the sample. The V and J genes are TRBV5-1 and TRBJ1-1; tentative D call: TRBD1 (5 bases). Germline V gene sequence: CDR1 SGHRS, CDR2 YFSETQ. V dropped 4 bases and J dropped 1 base, with 8 bases sitting between them. The CDR3 is 13 amino acids. The CDR3 spells CASSPGQNTEAFF. CDR3 sequence (DNA): TGCGCCAGCAGCCCTGGACAGAACACTGAAGCTTTCTTT.

The V gene is TRBV5-4, the J gene TRBJ1-1; TRBD1 might be the D (5 bases). V was shortened by 5 bases and J by 4 bases, with 12 bases between the two germline ends. The CDR3 loop spans 13 amino acids. The germline CDR1 and CDR2 sequences are SGHNT and YYREEE (reference sequence). The CDR3 reads CASRPTGFTEAFF. CDR3 nucleotide sequence: TGTGCCAGCAGGCCTACAGGATTCACTGAAGCTTTCTTT.

V gene TRBV28 combines with J gene TRBJ1-6; TRBD1 agrees at 12 bases. This CDR3 is built from 15 residues. V lost 6 bases to trimming and J lost 9 bases; unmatched junction nucleotides: 6. Germline V lookup: CDR1 MDHEN, CDR2 SYDVKM. CDR3 in DNA: TGTGCCAGCAGAACCGGGACAGGGGGCATTTCACCCCTCCACTTT. Its translation is CASRTGTGGISPLHF.

The chain carries TRBV7-8 and TRBJ1-1, with TRBD1 identical over 8 bases. J lost 1 base, V lost 5 bases, and 6 bases had no gene match. CDR3 length: 15 residues. In germline, CDR1 is SGHVS, CDR2 FQNEAQ. In DNA, the CDR3 is TGTGCCAGCAGCGAAACGGGACAGGCGAACACTGAAGCTTTCTTT. It encodes CASSETGQANTEAFF.

CDR3 nucleotides: TGTGCCAGCAGCGCCACCGGTCCCGTACGGAGCTACACCTTC. Its protein is CASSATGPVRSYTF. J is TRBJ1-2 and V is TRBV9; D is uncertain. Germline V gene lookup returns CDR1 SGDLS and CDR2 YYNGEE. This CDR3 has 14 residues. Trimming cost V 3 bases and J 9 bases, with 18 bases left between them.

The chain couples TRBV3-1 (or the pseudogene TRBV3-2) to TRBJ2-3, with 9 bases identical to TRBD2. Trimming took 3 bases from V and 0 from J; bases not matched to a gene: 4. CDR1 LGHDT and CDR2 YNNKEL come from the germline V gene (reference sequence). The CDR3 is 16 amino acids. The CDR3 sequence is CASSQLSGGSTDTQYF. The DNA of the CDR3 is TGTGCCAGCAGCCAGTTAAGCGGGGGGAGCACAGATACGCAGTATTTT.

The chain combines TRBV2 with TRBJ1-6, with TRBD1 as a possible D gene (5 bases). Germline CDR1 and CDR2: SNHLY and FYNNEI. The ends were cut back, 2 bases at V and 6 bases at J, with 11 bases in the middle. CDR3 length: 15 amino acids. The CDR3 region has the DNA TGTGCCAGCAGTGAACAGGGTTACTCTAATTCACCCCTCCACTTT. Its protein product is CASSEQGYSNSPLHF.

In its sample, this clone was seen once. The chain couples TRBV6-5 to TRBJ1-2, with a weak D call TRBD1 (5 bases). With 0 bases removed from V and 3 bases from J, the gap between germline ends came to 11 bases. From germline, CDR1 is MNHEY and CDR2 SVGAGI. The CDR3 is 15 residues long. The CDR3 coding sequence is TGTGCCAGCAGTTACTCGTTGTTGGGGGACTATGGCTACACCTTC. Translating it yields CASSYSLLGDYGYTF.

The chain joins TRBV6-1 to TRBJ1-6; no clear D gene. V lost 1 base to trimming and J lost 5 bases, with 9 bases between them. Germline CDR1 MNHNS, CDR2 SASEGT. CDR3 size: 15 residues. The CDR3 sequence: CASSEGTLDNSPLHF. In DNA form, the CDR3 reads TGTGCCAGCAGTGAAGGGACCCTAGATAATTCACCCCTCCACTTT.

The rearrangement uses TRBV18 and TRBJ1-2; no clear D. The CDR3 has 14 amino acids. V was cut by 0 bases and J by 3 bases, with 8 bases left in between. The germline CDR1 and CDR2 sequences are KGHSH and LQKENI. CDR3 loop: CASSPPLVHYGYTF. CDR3 DNA: TGTGCCAGCTCACCACCCCTGGTTCACTATGGCTACACCTTC.

The V call is TRBV7-9, the J call TRBJ1-2, with D perhaps matching TRBD1 (6 bases). The ends were cut back, 6 bases at V and 8 bases at J, with 19 bases in the middle. The germline gives CDR1 SEHNR, CDR2 FQNEAQ (reference sequence). CDR3 size: 14 residues. For the CDR3, the DNA is TGTGCCAGCAGGTGGAATCAGGGGACGAGCGGCTACACCTTC. Its translation is CASRWNQGTSGYTF.

The CDR3 DNA sequence: TGTGCCAGCAGCTCGGGACAGGGTGGTTCTACTGAAGCTTTCTTT. Its translation is CASSSGQGGSTEAFF. This sequence joins TRBV6-2 or TRBV6-3 and TRBJ1-1, with TRBD1 identical over 9 bases. This CDR3 region has 15 residues. Unmatched junction bases numbered 10, after V lost 6 bases and J lost 5 bases. Germline-derived CDR1 and CDR2 are MNHEY and SVGEGT.

This rearrangement joins TRBV7-3 to TRBJ1-2; weak D call: TRBD1 (5 bases). V was trimmed by 1 base and J by 7 bases, leaving 13 bases between them. Germline values: CDR1 SGHTA, CDR2 FQGTGA. The CDR3 contains 14 residues. The CDR3 coding sequence is TGTGCCAGCAGCTTAAATTCAGGGAATGGTGGCTACACCTTC. Its translation: CASSLNSGNGGYTF.

The chain carries TRBV19 and TRBJ2-5; D perhaps matches TRBD2 (5 bases). Trimming removed 2 bases at V and 0 bases at J, with 10 bases between. Germline V gene data show CDR1 as LNHDA and CDR2 as SQIVND (reference sequence). The CDR3 sequence is 15 residues long. Here the CDR3 reads CASSIRGSYQETQYF. The DNA for the CDR3 is TGTGCCAGTAGTATACGGGGTTCTTACCAAGAGACCCAGTACTTC.

J is TRBJ1-1 and V is TRBV19; D not resolved. The V gene lost 1 base and the J gene lost 7 bases, with 13 bases spanning the gap. The CDR3 sequence is 14 residues long. Per the germline V gene, CDR1 is LNHDA and CDR2 is SQIVND (reference sequence). CDR3 DNA: TGTGCCAGTAGTATAGGGTCGGTTGGCCGTGAAGCTTTCTTT. Its translation: CASSIGSVGREAFF.

This clone was detected once. The rearrangement uses TRBV5-4 and TRBJ1-1; unclear D gene. CDR1 and CDR2 from the germline V gene are SGHNT and YYREEE (reference sequence). The CDR3 has 15 amino acids. V lost 5 bases and J 5 bases, leaving 19 bases between the germline ends. CDR3 DNA sequence: TGTGCCAGCAGTTCCAAGGCGGGAGGTGGTACTGAAGCTTTCTTT. It translates to CASSSKAGGGTEAFF. Full variable domain (rest looked up from reference TRBV5-4 and TRBJ1-1): ETGVTQSPTHLIKTRGQQVTLRCSSQSGHNTVSWYQQALGQGPQFIFQYYREEENGRGNFPPRFSGLQFPNYSSELNVNALELDDSALYLCASSSKAGGGTEAFFGQGTRLTVV.

This clone came up once. The V gene is TRBV24-1, the J gene TRBJ2-3; 8 nucleotides align to TRBD2. CDR3 length equals 15 residues. J was trimmed by 1 base and V by 4 bases; bases with no gene match: 3. Germline assignment: CDR1 KGHDR and CDR2 SFDVKD. For the CDR3, the DNA is TGTGCCACCAGTGACTCAGCGGGGGGCACAGATACGCAGTATTTT. Its translation: CATSDSAGGTDTQYF.

The V gene is TRBV18, the J gene TRBJ1-5; D is uncertain. The germline gives CDR1 KGHSH, CDR2 LQKENI. Trimming removed 0 bases at V and 11 bases at J, with 14 bases between. CDR3 size: 14 residues. The CDR3 DNA follows: TGTGCCAGCTCACCACCGGGAGAGGCTTTGTCCCAGCATTTT. Residues: CASSPPGEALSQHF. The variable domain in full, completed from reference TRBV18 and TRBJ1-5, reads NAGVMQNPRHLVRRRGQEARLRCSPMKGHSHVYWYRQLPEEGLKFMVYLQKENIIDESGMPKERFSAEFPKEGPSILRIQQVVRGDSAAYFCASSPPGEALSQHFGDGTRLSIL.

This chain connects TRBV4-1 to TRBJ2-5; TRBD1 aligns across 9 bases. This CDR3 is 15 amino acids long. The germline V gene encodes CDR1 MGHRA and CDR2 YSYEKL. V lost 2 bases to trimming and J lost 3 bases; unmatched junction nucleotides: 4. In DNA form, the CDR3 reads TGCGCCAGCAGCCAATCCGGGACAGGGAAAGAGACCCAGTACTTC. Protein sequence: CASSQSGTGKETQYF.

J is TRBJ1-3 and V is TRBV11-2; unclear D gene. This CDR3 comprises 14 residues. The V end lost 0 bases, the J end lost 4 bases, and 7 bases lay between the germline ends. The germline CDR1 and CDR2 sequences are SGHAT and FQNNGV. This CDR3 is CASSLEAIGNTIYF. CDR3 DNA: TGTGCCAGCAGCTTAGAGGCTATCGGAAACACCATATATTTT.

The chain joins TRBV7-3 to TRBJ1-5; TRBD1 aligns across 7 bases. Unmatched junction bases numbered 5, after V lost 0 bases and J lost 6 bases. This CDR3 is 15 amino acids long. The germline V gene encodes CDR1 SGHTA and CDR2 FQGTGA. The CDR3 loop is CASSLTVRGGQPQHF. The DNA for the CDR3 is TGTGCCAGCAGCTTAACGGTCAGGGGGGGTCAGCCCCAGCATTTT.

The CDR3 spells CASSGLAQNTGELFF. The CDR3 DNA reads as TGTGCCAGCAGTGGACTAGCTCAGAACACCGGGGAGCTGTTTTTT. The chain has TRBV2 and TRBJ2-2; TRBD2 aligns across 7 bases. The germline CDR1 and CDR2 sequences are SNHLY and FYNNEI. Losses at the gene ends were 4 bases for V and 1 base for J; bases not matched to a gene: 3. This CDR3 is 15 amino acids long.

The rearrangement joins TRBV9 to TRBJ2-1, with TRBD2 matching 11 bases. Germline CDR1 reads SGDLS; CDR2 reads YYNGEE. The CDR3 totals 21 residues. The J segment lost 1 base and the V segment lost 0 bases, leaving 15 bases of the junction unmatched. CDR3 residues: CASSVALLGLAALGSYNEQFF. DNA for the CDR3: TGTGCCAGCAGCGTAGCTTTATTGGGACTAGCGGCCTTGGGATCCTACAATGAGCAGTTCTTC.

The CDR3 nucleotides read TGTGCCAGTAGTCAGTACACTGAAGCTTTCTTT. Translating gives CASSQYTEAFF. The gene calls are TRBV19 and TRBJ1-1; the D is unclear. CDR1 and CDR2 from the germline V gene are LNHDA and SQIVND (reference sequence). The V gene lost 5 bases and the J gene lost 3 bases, with 4 bases spanning the gap. The CDR3 consists of 11 residues.

The rearrangement joins TRBV6-1 to TRBJ2-5, with D perhaps TRBD1 (5 bases). Trimming took 0 bases from V and 5 from J, leaving 16 bases between them. CDR1 and CDR2 from the germline V gene are MNHNS and SASEGT. This CDR3 spans 16 amino acids. The CDR3 sequence: CASSEALLGPQETQYF. In DNA form, the CDR3 reads TGTGCCAGCAGTGAAGCGCTTTTGGGGCCCCAGGAGACCCAGTACTTC.

The chain is built from TRBV20-1 and TRBJ1-6, with TRBD1 identical over 11 bases. Germline CDR1 is DFQATT and CDR2 is SNEGSKA (reference sequence). Losses at the gene ends were 3 bases for V and 9 bases for J; bases not matched to a gene: 7. This CDR3 region has 15 residues. CDR3 residues: CSASRGQGVLSPLHF. CDR3 nucleotide sequence: TGCAGTGCTAGTCGGGGACAGGGGGTACTTTCACCCCTCCACTTT.

This rearrangement joins TRBV7-3 to TRBJ1-2, with 9 bases that match TRBD1. The V segment lost 2 bases and the J segment 8 bases; nucleotides outside the gene matches: 15. CDR3 length: 17 amino acids. Germline V gene lookup returns CDR1 SGHTA and CDR2 FQGTGA. CDR3 protein: CASSLYHGTGPSWGYTF. For the CDR3, the DNA is TGTGCCAGCAGCTTATATCATGGGACAGGGCCCTCGTGGGGCTACACCTTC.

This chain joins TRBV12-3 or TRBV12-4 and TRBJ1-5; D ambiguous. The V end was cut by 7 bases, the J end by 5 bases, with 6 bases between. The CDR3 is 11 amino acids. The CDR3 here is CASTGDQPQHF. The DNA for the CDR3 is TGTGCCAGCACGGGAGATCAGCCCCAGCATTTT.